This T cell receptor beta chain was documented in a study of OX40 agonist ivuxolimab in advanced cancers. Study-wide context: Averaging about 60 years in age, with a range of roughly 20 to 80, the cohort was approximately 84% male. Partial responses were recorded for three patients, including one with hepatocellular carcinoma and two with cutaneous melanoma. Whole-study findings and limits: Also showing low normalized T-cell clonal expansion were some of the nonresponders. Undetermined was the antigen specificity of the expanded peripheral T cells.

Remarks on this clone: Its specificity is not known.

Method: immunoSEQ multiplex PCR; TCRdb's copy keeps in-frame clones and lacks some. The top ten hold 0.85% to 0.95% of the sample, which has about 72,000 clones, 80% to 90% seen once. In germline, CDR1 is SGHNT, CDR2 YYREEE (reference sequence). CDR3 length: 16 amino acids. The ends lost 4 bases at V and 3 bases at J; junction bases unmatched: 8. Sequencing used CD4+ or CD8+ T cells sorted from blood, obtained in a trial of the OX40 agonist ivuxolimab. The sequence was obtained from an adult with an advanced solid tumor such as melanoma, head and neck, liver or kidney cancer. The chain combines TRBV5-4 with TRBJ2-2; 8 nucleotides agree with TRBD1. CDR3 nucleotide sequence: TGTGCCAGCAGCAGGACCGGGACAGGATACACCGGGGAGCTGTTTTTT. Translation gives CASSRTGTGYTGELFF.